A single sample gave rise to the 4 T cell receptor beta chains below, sequenced in a study of beta chain features in type 1 diabetes. The investigators reverse transcribed all of the isolated RNA, so they sequenced expressed TCRB transcripts. Sequencing was performed with immunoSEQ multiplex PCR; in TCRdb, only in-frame clones are kept and a portion is missing. The sample lists roughly 310,000 clones, 9.5% to 11% occurring once. Specimen: naive CD4+ T cells from blood. Receptor source: a woman younger than 45 in good health.

This chain connects TRBV7-3 to TRBJ2-5; 11 bases fit TRBD2. With 4 bases clipped from V and 3 bases from J, the junction kept 4 bases outside the gene matches. The CDR3 length is 15 residues. Per the germline V gene, CDR1 is SGHTA and CDR2 is FQGTGA. The CDR3 is CASSSYSGREETQYF. CDR3 DNA sequence: TGTGCCAGCAGCTCCTATAGCGGGAGGGAAGAGACCCAGTACTTC.

This chain connects TRBV5-4 to TRBJ2-2; 7 positions match TRBD1. The CDR3 runs 16 residues. The germline V gene encodes CDR1 SGHNT and CDR2 YYREEE (reference sequence). J was trimmed by 7 bases and V by 3 bases; bases with no gene match: 12. CDR3 DNA sequence: TGTGCCAGCAGCTGGGGGTATTCGACAGGGATCGGGGAGCTGTTTTTT. It specifies CASSWGYSTGIGELFF.

This clone has just a few counts. This chain uses TRBV5-1 with TRBJ1-1; 10 bases map to TRBD1. The germline CDR1 and CDR2 sequences are SGHRS and YFSETQ. CDR3 length equals 15 residues. Trimming took 4 bases from V and 4 from J; bases not matched to a gene: 7. Here the CDR3 DNA reads TGCGCCAGCAGCCCGGAGGGGACAGGGGCCACTGAAGCTTTCTTT. Translation: CASSPEGTGATEAFF.

Here the CDR3 reads CASSGQGNTEAFF. The CDR3 DNA follows: TGTGCCAGCAGCGGTCAGGGAAACACTGAAGCTTTCTTT. V usage is TRBV9 and J usage is TRBJ1-1, with a possible D match to TRBD1 (5 bases). There are 13 residues in the CDR3. V was shortened by 3 bases and J by 2 bases, with 8 bases between the two germline ends. Germline CDR1 SGDLS, CDR2 YYNGEE.